This is a list of T cell receptor beta chains from one sample in a study of blood T cell repertoires in COVID-19. The method was immunoSEQ multiplex PCR; TCRdb's version includes in-frame clones alone and lacks a portion of them. The sample yields roughly 29,000 clones, around 90% seen once. Sample: peripheral blood. These TCRs come from a human donor in a cohort sampled during active COVID-19. Both conserved end residues are part of each CDR3. A D gene is named only where the DNA matches it firmly. Rows may omit the clone size; those that give it use once, few, many or a size class.

abundance	j_gene	v_gene	d_gene	len	CDR3nt	CDR3aa
NA	TRBJ2-3	TRBV27	TRBD1	16	TGTGCCAGCAGTTGGGGGACAGGCCTTAGCACAGATACGCAGTATTTT	CASSWGTGLSTDTQYF
NA	TRBJ2-1	TRBV19	NA	16	TGTGCCAGTAGTATGAGTCTAGGAAGCTCCTACAATGAGCAGTTCTTC	CASSMSLGSSYNEQFF
NA	TRBJ2-1	TRBV7-9	NA	15	TGTGCCAGCAGCTCCGAGGGAGGCCCCTACAATGAGCAGTTCTTC	CASSSEGGPYNEQFF
NA	TRBJ1-5	TRBV2	TRBD1	14	TGTGCCAGCAGCGTGGACAGGTTCAATCAGCCCCAGCATTTT	CASSVDRFNQPQHF
NA	TRBJ1-2	TRBV4-1	NA	15	TGCGCCAGCAGCCAAGACAGGGGCCCTAACTATGGCTACACCTTC	CASSQDRGPNYGYTF
NA	TRBJ2-1	TRBV19	TRBD2	14	TGTGCCAGTAGTGTACTAGCGCTTCTTAATGAGCAGTTCTTC	CASSVLALLNEQFF
NA	TRBJ2-7	TRBV11-2	TRBD2	15	TGTGCCAGCAGCTCCGGGACTAGCGGGGCCTACGAGCAGTACTTC	CASSSGTSGAYEQYF
NA	TRBJ2-1	TRBV9	TRBD2	21	TGTGCCAGCAGCGTAGCTGGGGGACTAGCGGACCCCTTAAGCTCCTACAATGAGCAGTTCTTC	CASSVAGGLADPLSSYNEQFF
NA	TRBJ1-6	TRBV12-5	NA	13	TGTGCTAGTGGTTTGGCCCCGAGTGCACCCCTCCACTTT	CASGLAPSAPLHF
NA	TRBJ1-1	TRBV27	NA	13	TGTGCCAGCGGGCGAATTATGAACACTGAAGCTTTCTTT	CASGRIMNTEAFF
NA	TRBJ1-1	TRBV12-3/TRBV12-4	NA	13	TGTGCCAGCACTCGGTGGGAGGACACTGAAGCTTTCTTT	CASTRWEDTEAFF
NA	TRBJ2-5	TRBV5-8	NA	13	TGTGCCAGCAGCCCGGTCCCTCGCGGGACCCAGTACTTC	CASSPVPRGTQYF
NA	TRBJ1-1	TRBV7-6	NA	15	TGTGCCAGCAGCTTAGGTCCGGGGATGAACACTGAAGCTTTCTTT	CASSLGPGMNTEAFF
NA	TRBJ1-2	TRBV12-3/TRBV12-4	TRBD1	13	TGTGCCAGCAGTTTAGAAGGGGGCAATGGCTACACCTTC	CASSLEGGNGYTF
NA	TRBJ2-3	TRBV5-1	TRBD2	17	TGCGCCAGCAGCTTGGTTGCGCAGCGGGAGCATGTAGATACGCAGTATTTT	CASSLVAQREHVDTQYF
NA	TRBJ1-2	TRBV6-5	NA	12	TGTGCCAGCAGAACAGCTAACTATGGCTACACCTTC	CASRTANYGYTF
once	TRBJ1-2	TRBV18	TRBD1	15	TGTGCCAGCTCACCACAGGGGGCCACTAACTATGGCTACACCTTC	CASSPQGATNYGYTF
NA	TRBJ1-6	TRBV6-5	TRBD1	14	TGTGCCAGCACCCTAGGACAGGGGAGTTCACCCCTCCACTTT	CASTLGQGSSPLHF
NA	TRBJ1-6	TRBV27	NA	13	TGTGCCAGCAGTTTAGAGAGGTATTCACCCCTCCACTTT	CASSLERYSPLHF
NA	TRBJ2-5	TRBV6-5	TRBD2	13	TGTGCCAGCAGGGGACTAGCGATAGAGACCCAGTACTTC	CASRGLAIETQYF
once	TRBJ2-2	TRBV19	TRBD2	17	TGTGCCAGTAGTTCCAGACTAGCGGGAGGTCCGCCCGGGGAGCTGTTTTTT	CASSSRLAGGPPGELFF
NA	TRBJ1-5	TRBV5-4	NA	15	TGTGCCAGCAGTGTCTCCGGACAGAATAATCAGCCCCAGCATTTT	CASSVSGQNNQPQHF
NA	TRBJ1-1	TRBV2	TRBD1	16	TGTGCCAGCACACGCCCCTCCGGGACAGGGTTCACTGAAGCTTTCTTT	CASTRPSGTGFTEAFF
once	TRBJ2-1	TRBV29-1	NA	14	TGCAGCGTCGAACCAGGCAGTCTCTACAATGAGCAGTTCTTC	CSVEPGSLYNEQFF
NA	TRBJ2-1	TRBV5-1	TRBD2	16	TGCGCCAGCAGCTTGGGGGGACTAGCGGGAGGGAATGAGCAGTTCTTC	CASSLGGLAGGNEQFF
NA	TRBJ2-5	TRBV7-7	TRBD1	15	TGTGCCAGCAGCTTAGCAGGGGGCGCCAAGGAGACCCAGTACTTC	CASSLAGGAKETQYF
NA	TRBJ1-6	TRBV6-5	NA	14	TGTGCCAGCAGTTCTTTACCGGGGAATTCACCCCTCCACTTT	CASSSLPGNSPLHF
NA	TRBJ1-1	TRBV30	NA	15	TGTGCCTGGAGTGTTTCAGACAGGCAAGTCACTGAAGCTTTCTTT	CAWSVSDRQVTEAFF
medium-sized	TRBJ2-7	TRBV11-3	NA	15	TGTGCCAGCAGCTTAGTGGAGGGGCATTCGGGAGAGCAGTACTTC	CASSLVEGHSGEQYF
few	TRBJ2-1	TRBV7-8	TRBD2	15	TGTGCCAGCAGCTTGCGGGAGACCTCCTACAATGAGCAGTTCTTC	CASSLRETSYNEQFF
NA	TRBJ2-7	TRBV30	TRBD1	15	TGTGCCTGGATCCAACCCGGGACAGGGGACTACGAGCAGTACTTC	CAWIQPGTGDYEQYF
medium-sized	TRBJ2-7	TRBV19	NA	11	TGTGCCAGTAGTACGCGACAGGAGCAGTACTTC	CASSTRQEQYF
NA	TRBJ2-1	TRBV6-1	NA	15	TGTGCCAGCAGTGAAGTTCGGACTACCAACAATGAGCAGTTCTTC	CASSEVRTTNNEQFF
NA	TRBJ1-1	TRBV5-8	NA	13	TGTGCCAGCAGCCACACAGGGAACACTGAAGCTTTCTTT	CASSHTGNTEAFF
NA	TRBJ2-2	TRBV28	NA	12	TGTGCCAGCAGTTCTCACACCGGGGAGCTGTTTTTT	CASSSHTGELFF